Below, 31 T cell receptor beta chains from the same sample are listed, as sequenced in a study of shared clonotypes between healthy human individuals. The method was immunoSEQ multiplex PCR; TCRdb's version includes in-frame clones alone and lacks a portion of them. The sample shows hundreds of thousands of clones, about 96% of them seen only once. Naive CD8 cells comprised CD45RO-negative, CCR7-positively selected cells, excluding terminally differentiated effector memory CD45RA+ cells. The sample consisted of naive CD8+ T cells sorted from blood. All receptors come from a woman under 40 in good health.

The J gene is TRBJ2-3, the V gene TRBV2, with TRBD2 identical over 9 bases. Germline V gene lookup returns CDR1 SNHLY and CDR2 FYNNEI. This CDR3 spans 18 amino acids. The V segment lost 8 bases and the J segment 2 bases; nucleotides outside the gene matches: 17. For the CDR3, the DNA is TGTGCCAGCGAGTCTCCTCTGGCGGGAGGGCAAAACACAGATACGCAGTATTTT. Translation: CASESPLAGGQNTDTQYF.

Notes on this clone: A read error may produce the germline difference seen at one junction end. V is TRBV13 and J is TRBJ2-7, with 9 bases identical to TRBD1. The length of the CDR3 is 16 residues. Germline lookup yields CDR1 PRHDT and CDR2 FYEKMQ (reference sequence). In DNA form, the CDR3 reads TGTGCCAGCAGATTAGTTGGGACAGGGAGCTCCTACGAGCAGTACTTC. This gives the protein CASRLVGTGSSYEQYF.

The CDR3 region has the DNA TGTGCCAGCAGTGCAACATTCAGGGGACACAATGAGCAGTTCTTC. Protein: CASSATFRGHNEQFF. The V gene is TRBV28, the J gene TRBJ2-1, with a tentative D call TRBD1 (6 bases). The V gene's germline CDR1 is MDHEN and CDR2 SYDVKM. CDR3 length: 15 residues. Trimming removed 5 bases from V and 5 bases from J, with 16 bases in between.

The CDR3 sequence: CASSLDPSREAFF. CDR3 coding DNA: TGTGCCAGCAGCTTAGATCCCTCGAGGGAAGCTTTCTTT. The genes are TRBV11-2 and TRBJ1-1; D gene ambiguous. CDR1 and CDR2 (germline): SGHAT, FQNNGV. V lost 0 bases and J lost 8, with 10 bases in between. The CDR3 is 13 amino acids.

The V call is TRBV21-1, the J call TRBJ1-1. TRBV21-1 is a pseudogene segment. The CDR3 length is 12 residues. CDR3 nucleotides: TGTGCCAGCCATGAGGAGGCAGCTGAAGCTTTCTTT. As protein: CASHEEAAEAFF.

This chain uses TRBV20-1 with TRBJ1-5; D is possibly TRBD1 (5 bases). V was pared by 5 bases and J by 7 bases, with 9 bases between. CDR3 length equals 11 residues. Germline loops: CDR1 DFQATT, CDR2 SNEGSKA (reference sequence). The CDR3 here is CSAQRDQPQHF. The CDR3 DNA sequence: TGCAGTGCTCAGCGGGACCAGCCCCAGCATTTT.

The rearrangement links TRBV9 to TRBJ2-7; perhaps TRBD2 as D (5 bases). V lost 0 bases to trimming and J lost 7 bases, with 20 bases between them. The CDR3 is 16 residues long. Germline CDR1 is SGDLS and CDR2 is YYNGEE. The CDR3, as DNA: TGTGCCAGCAGCGTAGCTACGGGCGGTAGCCGGGGAGAGCAGTACTTC. It encodes CASSVATGGSRGEQYF.

This chain joins TRBV7-9 and TRBJ2-1; D is ambiguous. The germline CDR1 and CDR2 sequences are SEHNR and FQNEAQ (reference sequence). Between the trimmed V and J ends, which lost 5 bases and 0 bases, there was a span of 8 bases. The CDR3 covers 14 residues. CDR3 in amino acids: CASSHDLSYNEQFF. The CDR3 nucleotides read TGTGCCAGCAGCCACGACCTCTCCTACAATGAGCAGTTCTTC.

The V call is TRBV28, the J call TRBJ2-1; 9 nucleotides match TRBD2. This CDR3 spans 15 amino acids. V lost 4 bases to trimming and J lost 0 bases; unmatched junction nucleotides: 1. Germline V lookup: CDR1 MDHEN, CDR2 SYDVKM. The CDR3 protein is CASSYSGSSYNEQFF. CDR3 bases: TGTGCCAGCAGTTATAGCGGGAGCTCCTACAATGAGCAGTTCTTC.

V usage is TRBV6-7 and J usage is TRBJ2-5; D ambiguous. TRBV6-7 belongs to the ORF category, with a function that is uncertain. The CDR3 is 12 residues long. V was pared by 0 bases and J by 8 bases, with 7 bases between. Written as DNA, the CDR3 is TGTGCCAGCAGTTACTCGAACCGTACCCAGTACTTC. Protein product: CASSYSNRTQYF.

The chain has TRBV11-1 and TRBJ2-1; D is ambiguous. The germline CDR1 and CDR2 sequences are SGHAT and FQDESV (reference sequence). The CDR3 consists of 14 residues. The V gene lost 5 bases and the J gene lost 2 bases, with 10 bases spanning the gap. The CDR3 DNA reads as TGTGCCAGCAGCCGAGAGGACCCCTACAATGAGCAGTTCTTC. This gives the protein CASSREDPYNEQFF.

This chain joins TRBV10-3 and TRBJ1-1, with 7 bases lining up with TRBD1. The CDR3 contains 14 residues. CDR1 and CDR2 (germline): ENHRY, SYGVKD. V lost 4 bases and J lost 1; bases outside the gene matches: 3. The CDR3 nucleotides are TGTGCCATCAGTGGTCGGACAGGGAACACTGAAGCTTTCTTT. As protein: CAISGRTGNTEAFF.

The chain joins TRBV6-1 to TRBJ2-2; perhaps D is TRBD1 or TRBD2 (5 bases each). The V gene's germline CDR1 is MNHNS and CDR2 SASEGT. The CDR3 contains 11 residues. Deletions cut 10 bases from V and 7 bases from J, with 10 bases between. Here the CDR3 DNA reads TGTGCCACGGAGAGGGGCGGGGAGCTGTTTTTT. Protein product: CATERGGELFF.

The chain has TRBV27 and TRBJ2-1; D is uncertain. V gave up 6 bases and J gave up 8 bases, with 14 bases separating them. Germline V gene data show CDR1 as MNHEY and CDR2 as SMNVEV (reference sequence). CDR3 size: 13 residues. The CDR3: CASRETLAHEQFF. CDR3 sequence (DNA): TGTGCCAGCAGGGAAACCTTAGCACATGAGCAGTTCTTC.

This chain links TRBV5-4 with TRBJ1-2; D is ambiguous. The CDR3 totals 15 residues. Germline V gene lookup returns CDR1 SGHNT and CDR2 YYREEE (reference sequence). Trimming stripped 4 bases from V and 2 bases from J, with 15 bases between. The CDR3 here is CASSLSPFANYGYTF. The CDR3 bases are TGTGCCAGCAGCCTCTCCCCATTCGCAAACTATGGCTACACCTTC.

This chain connects TRBV9 to TRBJ2-2, with TRBD1 as a possible D gene (5 bases). The V end was cut by 3 bases, the J end by 4 bases, with 13 bases between. The CDR3 covers 15 residues. Germline V gives CDR1 SGDLS, CDR2 YYNGEE. The DNA of the CDR3 is TGTGCCAGCAGCGCTAACAGGCACGGCACCGGGGAGCTGTTTTTT. It specifies CASSANRHGTGELFF. Full variable domain (remainder filled in from reference TRBV9 and TRBJ2-2): DSGVTQTPKHLITATGQRVTLRCSPRSGDLSVYWYQQSLDQGLQFLIQYYNGEERAKGNILERFSAQQFPDLHSELNLSSLELGDSALYFCASSANRHGTGELFFGEGSRLTVL.

This clone showed up just once. The chain couples TRBV7-2 to TRBJ2-5; tentative D call: TRBD2 (5 bases). V was pared by 5 bases and J by 4 bases, with 14 bases between. The germline CDR1 and CDR2 sequences are SGHTA and FQGNSA. The CDR3 extends over 14 amino acids. CDR3 DNA sequence: TGTGCCAGCAGCCCTCTACCCGAGGGAGAGACCCAGTACTTC. It is translated as CASSPLPEGETQYF.

The chain links TRBV11-3 to TRBJ2-2, with a tentative D call TRBD2 (6 bases). Germline assignment: CDR1 SGHNT and CDR2 YENEEA. The V end lost 5 bases, the J end lost 1 base, and 14 bases lay between the germline ends. The CDR3 extends over 16 amino acids. Written as DNA, the CDR3 is TGTGCCAGCAGCCCATGGACGGGGGAGAACACCGGGGAGCTGTTTTTT. This gives the protein CASSPWTGENTGELFF.

The gene calls are TRBV15 and TRBJ1-2; 11 nucleotides match TRBD1. With V trimmed by 5 bases and J by 5 bases, 4 bases remained unmatched. This CDR3 has 14 amino acids. Germline V gene lookup returns CDR1 LNHNV and CDR2 YYDKDF (reference sequence). This chain's CDR3 is CATSAGQGAYGYTF. Written as DNA, the CDR3 is TGTGCCACCAGCGCAGGACAGGGGGCTTATGGCTACACCTTC.

This chain uses TRBV6-5 with TRBJ2-2; D call uncertain. In germline, CDR1 is MNHEY, CDR2 SVGAGI. The CDR3 is 11 amino acids. The V and J ends lost 5 bases and 3 bases respectively, with 1 base between them. The CDR3 DNA follows: TGTGCCAGCAGTGACACCGGGGAGCTGTTTTTT. Amino acid sequence: CASSDTGELFF.

The CDR3 sequence: CASSEKVRGRSGELFF. The CDR3 DNA is TGTGCCAGCAGTGAAAAAGTCAGGGGGAGGTCCGGGGAGCTGTTTTTT. V gene TRBV6-1 combines with J gene TRBJ2-2; D possibly corresponds to TRBD1 (7 bases). CDR3 length equals 16 residues. Germline V lookup: CDR1 MNHNS, CDR2 SASEGT. V was shortened by 2 bases and J by 6 bases, with 16 bases between the two germline ends.

The gene calls are TRBV9 and TRBJ2-1; D call uncertain. The CDR3 covers 16 residues. Germline values: CDR1 SGDLS, CDR2 YYNGEE. V shed 0 bases and J shed 0 bases, with 10 bases lying between them. The CDR3 loop is CASSVERRSSYNEQFF. The CDR3 DNA sequence: TGTGCCAGCAGCGTAGAAAGGCGAAGCTCCTACAATGAGCAGTTCTTC.

The chain has TRBV11-2 and TRBJ1-2; D remains unclear. The CDR3 is 12 residues long. Trimming left V 4 bases short and J 3 bases short, with 6 bases between. CDR1 is SGHAT, CDR2 FQNNGV, per germline. The CDR3 spells CASSSPYYGYTF. The CDR3 bases are TGTGCCAGCAGCTCCCCTTACTATGGCTACACCTTC.

The chain carries TRBV7-6 and TRBJ2-1; no clear D gene. The CDR3 has 19 residues. The V gene's germline CDR1 is SGHVS and CDR2 FNYEAQ. The V and J ends lost 5 bases and 0 bases respectively, with 23 bases between them. The DNA of the CDR3 is TGTGCCAGCAGCAGTAGGACCGGCGGACGCCTAGGCTCCTACAATGAGCAGTTCTTC. Translating gives CASSSRTGGRLGSYNEQFF.

This clone appeared once. CDR3 sequence reads: CASSAPASGYNEQFF. In DNA form, the CDR3 reads TGTGCCAGCAGCGCCCCGGCTAGCGGTTACAATGAGCAGTTCTTC. The chain is built from TRBV5-4 and TRBJ2-1; 7 bases fit TRBD2. CDR1 and CDR2 from the germline V gene are SGHNT and YYREEE (reference sequence). The CDR3 is 15 residues long. The J segment lost 4 bases and the V segment lost 4 bases, leaving 8 bases of the junction unmatched.

This clone is a singleton in its sample. The rearrangement joins TRBV9 to TRBJ1-2, with TRBD1 as a possible D gene (6 bases). Germline lookup yields CDR1 SGDLS and CDR2 YYNGEE. The ends were cut back, 4 bases at V and 13 bases at J, with 14 bases in the middle. CDR3 length equals 11 residues. Written as DNA, the CDR3 is TGTGCCAGCAGCCCCGGGACATTAGGCACCTTC. This translates into CASSPGTLGTF.

The rearrangement links TRBV4-1 to TRBJ1-1, with TRBD1 matching 7 bases. Trimming took 1 base from V and 0 from J; bases not matched to a gene: 5. The CDR3 has 16 residues. Germline V gene lookup returns CDR1 MGHRA and CDR2 YSYEKL. The CDR3 here is CASSQVGQLMNTEAFF. The CDR3 coding sequence is TGCGCCAGCAGCCAAGTGGGACAGCTCATGAACACTGAAGCTTTCTTT.

The rearrangement links TRBV7-9 to TRBJ1-2, with D maybe TRBD1 (5 bases). This CDR3 is built from 14 residues. Trimming removed 3 bases at V and 2 bases at J, with 10 bases between. Germline V CDR1 and CDR2: SEHNR, FQNEAQ (reference sequence). The CDR3 coding sequence is TGTGCCAGCAGCTTTGACAGTCCGAACTATGGCTACACCTTC. Amino acids: CASSFDSPNYGYTF.

This sequence joins TRBV6-5 and TRBJ2-7; 11 positions agree with TRBD1. In germline, CDR1 is MNHEY, CDR2 SVGAGI. The V gene end was trimmed by 10 bases and the J gene end by 5 bases; junction bases not matched to a gene: 4. This CDR3 spans 12 amino acids. In nucleotides, the CDR3 is TGTGCCATCGGACAGGGGGCCAACGAGCAGTACTTC. Its protein is CAIGQGANEQYF.

As for this clone: The same CDR3 also results from other DNA sequences found in this sample. In DNA, the CDR3 is TGTGCCAGCAGCTACAATGAGCAGTTCTTC. Translated: CASSYNEQFF. The chain has TRBV7-9 and TRBJ2-1, with D hard to call. The germline V gene encodes CDR1 SEHNR and CDR2 FQNEAQ (reference sequence). This CDR3 contains 10 residues. The germline V and J ends were trimmed by 4 bases and 5 bases, with 0 bases remaining between them.

The rearrangement uses TRBV5-1 and TRBJ2-1; 8 nucleotides line up with TRBD2. The V segment lost 0 bases and the J segment 8 bases; nucleotides outside the gene matches: 7. This CDR3 region has 15 residues. CDR1 SGHRS and CDR2 YFSETQ come from the germline V gene. The CDR3 DNA is TGCGCCAGCAGCTTGGGGAGTAGCGGGATGGATGAGCAGTTCTTC. Protein product: CASSLGSSGMDEQFF.